These T cell receptor beta chains were read from a single sample in a study of T cell responses to AZD1222 COVID-19 vaccine. Measured with immunoSEQ multiplex PCR; TCRdb has only the in-frame clones, and not every one. The sample yields 150,000 or so clones, about 91% seen once. This sample comprised peripheral blood, obtained 28 days after the second AZD1222 dose. The receptors were gathered from an adult who received the AZD1222 COVID-19 vaccine. The CDR3 runs from the conserved cysteine through the conserved F or W. The order of the fields is clone size, J gene, D gene, V gene, CDR3 length, CDR3 protein, CDR3 DNA. A D gene is named only where the DNA matches it firmly. A row's size may be missing; if present it is once, few, many or a size class.

NA TRBJ2-1 NA TRBV7-3 15 CASSFDSSWGNEQFF TGTGCCAGCAGCTTTGACTCCTCTTGGGGCAATGAGCAGTTCTTC
NA TRBJ2-7 NA TRBV4-1 16 CASSHTSLISSYEQYF TGCGCCAGCAGCCACACCTCCCTGATCAGCTCCTACGAGCAGTACTTC
NA TRBJ1-6 NA TRBV4-2 17 CASSQDLGGPNNSPLHF TGTGCCAGCAGCCAAGATTTAGGAGGGCCCAATAATTCACCCCTCCACTTT
NA TRBJ2-7 NA TRBV4-2 16 CASSQELGGGAGEQYF TGTGCCAGCAGCCAAGAATTGGGAGGGGGCGCGGGAGAGCAGTACTTC
NA TRBJ1-4 NA TRBV4-2 16 CASSQSTGPTNEKLFF TGTGCCAGCAGCCAATCCACAGGGCCAACTAATGAAAAACTGTTTTTT
NA TRBJ1-5 TRBD1 TRBV6-4 13 CASGTVHNQPQHF TGTGCCAGCGGGACAGTCCACAATCAGCCCCAGCATTTT
NA TRBJ1-2 NA TRBV4-1 15 CASSQDGLAEYGYTF TGCGCCAGCAGCCAAGATGGGCTGGCAGAGTATGGCTACACCTTC
once TRBJ2-5 NA TRBV3-1/TRBV3-2 12 CASTNRRETQYF TGTGCCAGCACTAACAGGAGGGAGACCCAGTACTTC
NA TRBJ2-1 NA TRBV4-1 16 CASSEGTRSSYNEQFF TGCGCCAGCAGCGAAGGGACAAGGAGCTCCTACAATGAGCAGTTCTTC
NA TRBJ1-1 NA TRBV14 19 CASSQVRGVPTHMNTEAFF TGTGCCAGCAGCCAAGTTCGAGGGGTTCCCACCCACATGAACACTGAAGCTTTCTTT
NA TRBJ2-1 TRBD2 TRBV19 18 CASSVTSGRALGYNEQFF TGTGCCAGTAGTGTGACTAGCGGGAGAGCTCTGGGCTACAATGAGCAGTTCTTC
NA TRBJ2-3 NA TRBV27 14 CASSLGVVTDTQYF TGTGCCAGCAGTTTGGGGGTCGTCACAGATACGCAGTATTTT
once TRBJ1-6 NA TRBV19 15 CASKPDSSYNSPLHF TGTGCCAGTAAGCCTGACAGCTCCTATAATTCACCCCTCCACTTT
NA TRBJ2-7 TRBD2 TRBV6-2/TRBV6-3 16 CASSPQTSGSSYEQYF TGTGCCAGCAGCCCCCAGACTAGCGGGAGTTCCTACGAGCAGTACTTC
once TRBJ1-3 NA TRBV29-1 15 CSVENQRSSGNTIYF TGCAGCGTCGAAAACCAGAGGAGCTCTGGAAACACCATATATTTT
once TRBJ2-3 NA TRBV5-4 15 CASSLEGPRSDTQYF TGTGCCAGCAGCTTGGAAGGCCCCAGGTCAGATACGCAGTATTTT
NA TRBJ1-2 NA TRBV30 15 CAWRERGRVSGGYTF TGTGCCTGGAGGGAGAGGGGAAGGGTTTCGGGCGGCTACACCTTC
NA TRBJ1-2 NA TRBV6-4 13 CASSPFGGGGYTF TGTGCCAGCAGTCCATTCGGGGGGGGAGGCTACACCTTC
once TRBJ2-7 TRBD1 TRBV4-2 13 CASSGGQGFQQYF TGTGCCAGCAGCGGGGGACAGGGTTTCCAGCAGTACTTC
NA TRBJ1-6 NA TRBV3-1/TRBV3-2 15 CASSQFRNIGSPLHF TGTGCCAGCAGCCAGTTTCGAAATATCGGCTCACCCCTCCACTTT
few TRBJ1-4 NA TRBV2 13 CARQGGPNEKLFF TGTGCCAGACAGGGCGGCCCTAATGAAAAACTGTTTTTT
NA TRBJ2-3 NA TRBV19 14 CASKRGDRTDTQYF TGTGCCAGTAAGCGGGGCGACAGGACAGATACGCAGTATTTT
NA TRBJ2-7 NA TRBV6-5 13 CASSRGPSNEQYF TGTGCCAGCAGTCGAGGACCGAGCAACGAGCAGTACTTC
NA TRBJ2-1 TRBD2 TRBV4-3 16 CASSQVLGGSYNEQFF TGCGCCAGCAGCCAAGTTCTGGGAGGGTCCTACAATGAGCAGTTCTTC